The clone carrying this T cell receptor beta chain was seen only once. Its antigen is as yet unknown. Genomic DNA of every subset was divided equally among multiple immunoSEQ plates. Only in-frame clones appear in the TCRdb table, and some are missing; sequencing was by immunoSEQ multiplex PCR. The table lists 470,000 or so clones, 78% of them singletons. Unsorted samples, those not sorted, used 84 million or so PBMCs for genomic DNA. These data come from a study of shared clonotypes between healthy human individuals. Study-level information: Those who served as donors were a couple of women and a few men between the ages of 18 and 49. Overall study findings and caveats: Clonotype sharing among donors was thought likely to change with sequencing depth.

The CDR3 is 17 amino acids. Germline V CDR1 and CDR2: LGHNA, YSLEER. V shed 0 bases and J 5 bases; nucleotides not matched to a gene: 4. V gene TRBV4-3 combines with J gene TRBJ2-1, with 13 bases lining up with TRBD2. This receptor was taken from a woman in her thirties or forties in good health. Some clones in this sample may be carry-over from other donors' samples. Specimen: PBMCs. CDR3 region: CASSQDPGLAGHNEQFF. The CDR3 bases are TGCGCCAGCAGCCAAGATCCGGGACTAGCGGGACACAATGAGCAGTTCTTC.